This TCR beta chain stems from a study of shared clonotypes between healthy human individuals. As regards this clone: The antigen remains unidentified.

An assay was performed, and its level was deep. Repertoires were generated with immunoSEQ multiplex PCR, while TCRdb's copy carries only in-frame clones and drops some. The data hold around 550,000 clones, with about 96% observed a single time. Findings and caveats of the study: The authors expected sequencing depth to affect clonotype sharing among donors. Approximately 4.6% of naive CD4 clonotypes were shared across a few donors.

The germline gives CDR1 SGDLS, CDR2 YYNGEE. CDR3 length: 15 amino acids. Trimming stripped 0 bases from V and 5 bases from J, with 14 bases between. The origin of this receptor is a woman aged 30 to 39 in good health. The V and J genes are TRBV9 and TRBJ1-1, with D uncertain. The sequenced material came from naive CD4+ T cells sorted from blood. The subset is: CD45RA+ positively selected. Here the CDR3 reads CASSVDRAVGTEAFF. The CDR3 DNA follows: TGTGCCAGCAGCGTAGATCGGGCTGTAGGTACTGAAGCTTTCTTT.